Listed here are 26 T cell receptor beta chains from one sample, sequenced in a study of blood T cells in healthy people across ages (dated by TCRdb to the mid-2010s). Library preparation used 5' RACE. The run used an Illumina HiSeq 2500. A second PCR of roughly 6 to 11 cycles was run with a J-beta primer mix and a sample-barcoded 5' primer. TCRdb reprocessed the public reads (quality trimming at Q25 with fastp, clone calling with MiXCR) and kept in-frame beta chains. Rows are unified per CDR3 protein, each entry keeping the most common DNA and genes. The sample table contains around 1,700,000 distinct CDR3 sequences; only one count was recorded for roughly 30% of them. The ten most abundant clones make up 7% to 9% of the sample. Sequenced: blood. These TCRs come from a woman in her twenties or thirties in good health.

This clonotype was seen only a few times. This chain uses TRBV12-3 or TRBV12-4 with TRBJ2-5; 7 bases are a match to TRBD2. Losses at the gene ends were 3 bases for V and 6 bases for J; bases not matched to a gene: 13. This CDR3 contains 16 residues. DNA for the CDR3: TGTGCCAGCAGTTTGCGGGGCCCCCCGGGGGGAAAGACCCAGTACTTC. Its translation is CASSLRGPPGGKTQYF.

This clonotype appeared a few times. This sequence joins TRBV5-1 and TRBJ2-3; D is unresolved. Trimming left V 0 bases short and J 2 bases short, with 10 bases between. The CDR3 has 15 residues. CDR1 and CDR2 from the germline V gene are SGHRS and YFSETQ. The DNA of the CDR3 is TGCGCCAGCAGCTTGGACAGATATAACACAGATACGCAGTATTTT. It translates to CASSLDRYNTDTQYF. Using reference TRBV5-1 and TRBJ2-3 for the parts outside the CDR3, the full variable domain is KAGVTQTPRYLIKTRGQQVTLSCSPISGHRSVSWYQQTPGQGLQFLFEYFSETQRNKGNFPGRFSGRQFSNSRSEMNVSTLELGDSALYLCASSLDRYNTDTQYFGPGTRLTVL.

This clonotype has just a few counts. The V call is TRBV5-1, the J call TRBJ2-1; maybe TRBD1 (7 bases). This CDR3 contains 20 residues. Germline V gives CDR1 SGHRS, CDR2 YFSETQ. V was trimmed by 0 bases and J by 1 base, leaving 23 bases between them. The CDR3 DNA reads as TGCGCCAGCAGCTTGGGGAGGGGGCCGGCCGAGACTACTTCCTACAATGAGCAGTTCTTC. Translated: CASSLGRGPAETTSYNEQFF.

The chain is built from TRBV28 and TRBJ2-3; 11 bases align to TRBD2. This CDR3 comprises 13 residues. V dropped 6 bases and J dropped 4; count of bases not matched to a gene: 0. Germline CDR1 reads MDHEN; CDR2 reads SYDVKM. The CDR3 region has the DNA TGTGCCAGCAGGACTAGCGGGGCAGATACGCAGTATTTT. Translation: CASRTSGADTQYF.

This clonotype was observed at least ten times. The V call is TRBV5-1, the J call TRBJ1-2; no reliable D call. The CDR3 sequence is 15 residues long. Germline values: CDR1 SGHRS, CDR2 YFSETQ. Trimming took 4 bases from V and 6 from J, leaving 19 bases between them. The CDR3 nucleotides are TGCGCCAGCAGCCCCCGCTCGCACACGAGAGATGGCTACACCTTC. Translated, it gives CASSPRSHTRDGYTF. Together with reference TRBV5-1 and TRBJ1-2, the CDR3 gives the full variable domain: KAGVTQTPRYLIKTRGQQVTLSCSPISGHRSVSWYQQTPGQGLQFLFEYFSETQRNKGNFPGRFSGRQFSNSRSEMNVSTLELGDSALYLCASSPRSHTRDGYTFGSGTRLTVV.

In this sample, this clonotype turned up a few times. The chain joins TRBV12-3 or TRBV12-4 to TRBJ1-1; 7 bases are shared with TRBD1. V lost 5 bases and J lost 11; bases outside the gene matches: 8. The length of the CDR3 is 12 residues. CDR3 DNA: TGTGCCAGCAGTCCCCCCGGGACAGTCGCTTTCTTT. Protein sequence: CASSPPGTVAFF.

Notes on this clonotype: Given a much more abundant clone one base away, this may be a read error. The gene calls are TRBV2 and TRBJ2-7; no firm D call. The V and J ends lost 4 bases and 5 bases respectively, with 6 bases between them. CDR3 size: 11 residues. Per the germline V gene, CDR1 is SNHLY and CDR2 is FYNNEI. The DNA of the CDR3 is TGTGCCAGCAGTGCCTGGGACGAGCAGTACTTC. Translating gives CASSAWDEQYF. Based on the CDR3 plus reference TRBV2 and TRBJ2-7, the full variable domain is EPEVTQTPSHQVTQMGQEVILRCVPISNHLYFYWYRQILGQKVEFLVSFYNNEISEKSEIFDDQFSVERPDGSNFTLKIRSTKLEDSAMYFCASSAWDEQYFGPGTRLTVT.

This clonotype was seen only a few times. V and J are TRBV7-7 and TRBJ2-6; unclear D gene. Germline lookup yields CDR1 SSHAT and CDR2 FNYEAQ (reference sequence). The V and J ends lost 10 bases and 0 bases respectively, with 16 bases between them. The CDR3 spans 16 residues. Here the CDR3 reads CATAPHLNSGANVLTF. As DNA, the CDR3 is TGTGCCACCGCACCCCACCTAAACTCTGGGGCCAACGTCCTGACTTTC. The full variable domain, with the rest looked up from reference TRBV7-7 and TRBJ2-6, is GAGVSQSPRYKVTKRGQDVTLRCDPISSHATLYWYQQALGQGPEFLTYFNYEAQPDKSGLPSDRFSAERPEGSISTLTIQRTEQRDSAMYRCATAPHLNSGANVLTFGAGSRLTVL.

To note about this clonotype: This may stem from a read error, because a much larger clone lies one nucleotide away. The rearrangement links TRBV29-1 to TRBJ2-1, with D possibly being TRBD2 (6 bases). Germline V CDR1 and CDR2: SQVTM, ANQGSEA. The CDR3 runs 14 residues. V was trimmed by 3 bases and J by 7 bases, leaving 16 bases between them. This CDR3 is CSVDDAGRTNEQFF. The CDR3 coding sequence is TGCAGCGTTGATGATGCGGGGAGGACGAATGAGCAGTTCTTC.

The CDR3 DNA reads TGCAGTGCTAGGGTATCTGGGAGGCAGATCCAGTACTTC. Amino acid sequence: CSARVSGRQIQYF. This chain joins TRBV20-1 and TRBJ2-5; TRBD2 is a possible D gene (6 bases). V lost 3 bases to trimming and J lost 10 bases, with 18 bases between them. Germline V lookup: CDR1 DFQATT, CDR2 SNEGSKA (reference sequence). The CDR3 consists of 13 residues.

This CDR3 is CASSLGGVHEQYF. CDR3 nucleotide sequence: TGTGCCAGCAGCCTCGGCGGGGTCCACGAGCAGTACTTC. This chain connects TRBV27 to TRBJ2-1, with a weak D call TRBD2 (6 bases). The J call may be in error: the DNA end matches TRBJ2-7 better. The CDR3 is 13 residues long. Germline CDR1 and CDR2: MNHEY and SMNVEV (reference sequence).

The V gene is TRBV7-3, the J gene TRBJ2-3, with 7 nucleotides matching TRBD2. With V trimmed by 5 bases and J by 5 bases, 10 bases remained unmatched. CDR3 length equals 15 residues. In germline, CDR1 is SGHTA, CDR2 FQGTGA. The CDR3 DNA reads as TGTGCCAGCAGCCCTAGCGGCACCTGGAAAGATACGCAGTATTTT. Translated, it gives CASSPSGTWKDTQYF.

Regarding this clonotype: The junction departs from germline at one end; a sequencing error may be responsible. The genes are TRBV20-1 and TRBJ1-1, with D perhaps TRBD1 (6 bases). The CDR3 loop spans 13 amino acids. Germline assignment: CDR1 DFQATT and CDR2 SNEGSKA (reference sequence). CDR3 nucleotides: TGCAGTGCTAGAGGGTCCGGGGGCACTGAGGCTTTCTTT. It specifies CSARGSGGTEAFF.

This clonotype was found a few times. In nucleotides, the CDR3 is TGCGCCAGCAGCTATGGAGGGGGGGGCCCCTACAATGAGCAGTTCTTC. Protein sequence: CASSYGGGGPYNEQFF. The chain recombines TRBV5-1 with TRBJ2-1; possibly TRBD2 for D (7 bases). Germline CDR1 SGHRS, CDR2 YFSETQ. The CDR3 runs to 16 residues. V lost 3 bases, J lost 2 bases, and 15 bases lay in between.

Remarks on this clonotype: One base away lies a much larger clone, so this may be a sequencing read error. This chain uses TRBV29-1 with TRBJ1-2; D remains ambiguous. This CDR3 is built from 15 residues. Looked up from germline, CDR1 is SQVTM and CDR2 is ANQGSEA. V shed 7 bases and J shed 6 bases, with 24 bases lying between them. CDR3 loop: CSAQIWGNEVNGYTF. CDR3 in DNA: TGCAGCGCCCAAATCTGGGGAAACGAAGTAAATGGCTACACCTTC.

This clonotype was counted at least ten times. The chain's CDR3 is CASSVAEDYGYTF. The CDR3, as DNA: TGCGCCAGCAGTGTGGCAGAAGACTATGGCTACACCTTC. V usage is TRBV5-1 and J usage is TRBJ1-2; D is ambiguous. The CDR3 has 13 residues. Germline loops: CDR1 SGHRS, CDR2 YFSETQ. The ends were cut back, 5 bases at V and 3 bases at J, with 11 bases in the middle.

As for this clonotype: A much larger clonotype is one base distant, so this may be a read error. The chain joins TRBV5-1 to TRBJ2-4; tentative D call: TRBD2 (6 bases). The last part of the DNA fits TRBJ2-7 better; the J call may be wrong. The CDR3 extends over 15 amino acids. The germline CDR1 and CDR2 sequences are SGHRS and YFSETQ. In DNA form, the CDR3 reads TGCGCCAGCAGCTGGGGAGGTGGGCAGACCTACGAGCAGTACTTC. It yields the protein CASSWGGGQTYEQYF.

The V gene is TRBV27, the J gene TRBJ2-7, with TRBD2 as a possible D gene (5 bases). This CDR3 contains 17 residues. Per the germline V gene, CDR1 is MNHEY and CDR2 is SMNVEV (reference sequence). The germline V and J ends were trimmed by 2 bases and 0 bases, with 17 bases remaining between them. CDR3 in amino acids: CASSLAISGVHSYEQYF. For the CDR3, the DNA is TGTGCCAGCAGTTTAGCAATCTCCGGGGTACACTCCTACGAGCAGTACTTC.

This clonotype was detected many times. One end of the junction is discordant with germline, which a read error may explain. This chain connects TRBV5-1 to TRBJ1-1; 7 bases line up with TRBD1. Germline CDR1 reads SGHRS; CDR2 reads YFSETQ. The CDR3 extends over 12 amino acids. DNA for the CDR3: TGTGCCAGCAGCTTGGGGGACAGTGAAGCTTTCTTT. It encodes CASSLGDSEAFF. Filled out from reference TRBV5-1 and TRBJ1-1, the complete variable domain reads KAGVTQTPRYLIKTRGQQVTLSCSPISGHRSVSWYQQTPGQGLQFLFEYFSETQRNKGNFPGRFSGRQFSNSRSEMNVSTLELGDSALYLCASSLGDSEAFFGQGTRLTVV.

A few counts support this clonotype. This chain's CDR3 is CASSGVWGSYEQYF. For the CDR3, the DNA is TGTGCCAGCAGTGGCGTCTGGGGCTCCTACGAGCAGTACTTC. V and J are TRBV2 and TRBJ2-7; D is uncertain. CDR3 length: 14 residues. Per the germline V gene, CDR1 is SNHLY and CDR2 is FYNNEI. Trimming took off 4 bases at V and 0 bases at J, with 10 bases between the two ends.

Concerning this clonotype: A clone one base away is much larger, so this may be a read error. The V gene is TRBV5-6, the J gene TRBJ1-2; 10 nucleotides match TRBD1. Per germline, CDR1 SGHDT and CDR2 YYEEEE. The length of the CDR3 is 15 residues. CDR3 nucleotide sequence: TGTGCCTGCAGCTTGGCGACAGGGGGCGGTTATGGCTACACCTTC. It is translated as CACSLATGGGYGYTF.

This clonotype was found a few times. This chain connects TRBV2 to TRBJ2-1; D may correspond to TRBD1 or TRBD2 (5 bases each). This CDR3 has 13 amino acids. The V gene's germline CDR1 is SNHLY and CDR2 FYNNEI. With 5 bases removed from V and 10 bases from J, the gap between germline ends came to 15 bases. CDR3 DNA: TGTGCCAGCAGTCCGGGACGCACCGTCGAGCAGTTCTTC. Residues: CASSPGRTVEQFF.

The CDR3 DNA is TGTGCCAGCAGCTTACGGGGGTCGGCAGGGCTAGAGACCCAGTACTTC. This translates into CASSLRGSAGLETQYF. This chain links TRBV7-6 with TRBJ2-5; TRBD2 is a possible D gene (6 bases). Trimming removed 2 bases at V and 4 bases at J, with 17 bases between. The germline gives CDR1 SGHVS, CDR2 FNYEAQ. The CDR3 sequence is 16 residues long.

The chain employs TRBV7-6 and TRBJ2-5; no reliable D call. There are 14 residues in the CDR3. Trimming removed 3 bases at V and 11 bases at J, with 19 bases between. CDR1 SGHVS and CDR2 FNYEAQ come from the germline V gene. In DNA form, the CDR3 reads TGTGCCAGCAGCTTTACGAATAACCCGGGTGAGCAGTACTTC. Translating gives CASSFTNNPGEQYF. Using reference TRBV7-6 and TRBJ2-5 for the parts outside the CDR3, the full variable domain is GAGVSQSPRYKVTKRGQDVALRCDPISGHVSLYWYRQALGQGPEFLTYFNYEAQQDKSGLPNDRFSAERPEGSISTLTIQRTEQRDSAMYRCASSFTNNPGEQYFGPGTRLLVL.

A few counts support this clonotype. This chain uses TRBV30 with TRBJ2-7; TRBD2 matches at 7 bases. Per germline, CDR1 GTSNPN and CDR2 SVGIG (reference sequence). The V gene end was trimmed by 4 bases and the J gene end by 2 bases; junction bases not matched to a gene: 5. The CDR3 loop spans 13 amino acids. CDR3 sequence: CAWNREATYEQYF. CDR3 coding DNA: TGTGCCTGGAATCGGGAGGCGACCTACGAGCAGTACTTC.

The chain combines TRBV5-1 with TRBJ2-1; a weak D match, TRBD2 (6 bases). Per germline, CDR1 SGHRS and CDR2 YFSETQ. The V gene lost 3 bases and the J gene lost 0 bases, with 16 bases spanning the gap. The CDR3 runs 17 residues. The CDR3 nucleotides read TGCGCCAGCAGCTACCACCGGGACTTGAGCTCCTACAATGAGCAGTTCTTC. It codes for CASSYHRDLSSYNEQFF.